The sample holds a few counts of the clone carrying this TCR beta chain. What it binds is unknown. This sample is drawn from a study of molecular identifiers for immune sequencing clone quantification. Whole-study results and caveats: Investigators reportedly could detect spiked Jurkat TCR RNA from one cell among approximately 930,000 naive cells.

TCRdb re-called the PCR reads through MiXCR, storing one row per CDR3 protein. The sample shows just under 650,000 distinct CDR3 sequences, 15% to 20% of them seen only once. Germline V gene data show CDR1 as SGHTA and CDR2 as FQGNSA. The trim removed 5 bases at V and 6 bases at J, leaving 16 bases unmatched. This CDR3 is 16 amino acids long. What was sequenced was naive CD8+ T cells from blood, with Jurkat cell RNA spiked in. Stated subset: FACS-sorted CD8+CD4-CCR7+CD45RA+ naive T cells. This TCR came from a human donor in good health. Some libraries in this study had Jurkat cell RNA spiked in. The chain couples TRBV7-2 to TRBJ2-7, with 7 positions matching TRBD2. DNA of the CDR3: TGTGCCAGCAGCCCGAGAGCTAGCGGCGAGCTACGCGAGCAGTACTTC. This translates into CASSPRASGELREQYF.